This passage covers 17 T cell receptor beta chains from one sample sequenced in a study of yellow fever vaccine responses in identical twins. TCRdb re-called the RT-PCR reads with MiXCR, one entry per CDR3 protein. The data contain 15,000 to 20,000 distinct CDR3 sequences, approximately 82% of them seen just once; the ten biggest clones take up about 1.8%. Material: T cells from blood (PBMCs), unsorted or a sorted subset (not recorded which), obtained before or after yellow fever vaccination (not recorded which). The receptors shown here come from a woman aged 18-29 years who received the yellow fever vaccine.

V gene TRBV13 combines with J gene TRBJ2-1, with D maybe TRBD1 (6 bases). This CDR3 comprises 14 residues. Germline assignment: CDR1 PRHDT and CDR2 FYEKMQ (reference sequence). Trimming cost V 7 bases and J 8 bases, with 18 bases left between them. CDR3 coding DNA: TGTGCCAGCACCCTAGCCCCAGGGGACCATGAGCAGTTCTTC. This translates into CASTLAPGDHEQFF.

The CDR3 loop is CASSQDSSGVYEQYF. The CDR3 DNA sequence: TGCGCCAGCAGCCAAGATTCTAGCGGGGTCTACGAGCAGTACTTC. The chain is built from TRBV4-1 and TRBJ2-7, with 9 bases aligning to TRBD2. CDR3 length equals 15 residues. The germline gives CDR1 MGHRA, CDR2 YSYEKL. V lost 0 bases, J lost 3 bases, and 3 bases stayed unmatched.

J is TRBJ2-3 and V is TRBV11-2, with a tentative D call TRBD2 (6 bases). The ends were cut back, 8 bases at V and 5 bases at J, with 17 bases in the middle. Germline CDR1 is SGHAT and CDR2 is FQNNGV. This CDR3 contains 14 residues. In nucleotides, the CDR3 is TGTGCCAGCGGGCCTCCGGGAGTGAAAGATACGCAGTATTTT. Translating gives CASGPPGVKDTQYF.

V usage is TRBV20-1 and J usage is TRBJ2-1; no definite D call. Trimming took 3 bases from V and 7 from J, leaving 19 bases between them. The CDR3 has 15 residues. Germline CDR1 is DFQATT and CDR2 is SNEGSKA (reference sequence). The CDR3 region is CSARVPTVGQNEQFF. In DNA form, the CDR3 reads TGCAGTGCTAGGGTACCTACGGTGGGCCAAAATGAGCAGTTCTTC.

V usage is TRBV20-1 and J usage is TRBJ2-6; D not resolved. CDR1 and CDR2 from the germline V gene are DFQATT and SNEGSKA (reference sequence). This CDR3 spans 13 amino acids. V shed 3 bases and J shed 4 bases, with 7 bases lying between them. CDR3 region: CSASGFGANVLTF. The CDR3 bases are TGCAGTGCTAGTGGGTTCGGGGCCAACGTCCTGACTTTC.

The J gene is TRBJ1-5, the V gene TRBV11-1; D is unclear. Germline CDR1 is SGHAT and CDR2 is FQDESV (reference sequence). There are 12 residues in the CDR3. V lost 3 bases and J 6 bases, leaving 6 bases between the germline ends. The DNA for the CDR3 is TGTGCCAGCAGCTTCGAAGCTCAGCCCCAGCATTTT. Encoded protein: CASSFEAQPQHF.

The genes are TRBV5-1 and TRBJ2-1; D is undetermined. Trimming stripped 0 bases from V and 4 bases from J, with 11 bases between. Germline V gene lookup returns CDR1 SGHRS and CDR2 YFSETQ. This CDR3 has 15 residues. CDR3: CASSLAGLIYNEQFF. The CDR3, as DNA: TGCGCCAGCAGCTTGGCAGGTTTAATTTACAATGAGCAGTTCTTC.

This chain uses TRBV29-1 with TRBJ1-1, with D tentatively TRBD1 (5 bases). CDR1 is SQVTM, CDR2 ANQGSEA, per germline. This CDR3 is 12 amino acids long. V was shortened by 5 bases and J by 1 base, with 8 bases between the two germline ends. The CDR3 DNA is TGCAGCGTTACCGGGGGGAACACTGAAGCTTTCTTT. As protein: CSVTGGNTEAFF.

This chain connects TRBV10-1 to TRBJ2-1; no firm D call. The CDR3 loop spans 15 amino acids. The V gene lost 3 bases and the J gene lost 0 bases, with 9 bases spanning the gap. CDR1 WNHNN and CDR2 SYGVQD come from the germline V gene (reference sequence). The CDR3, as DNA: TGCGCCAGCAGTGACCTAGAGAGCTCCTACAATGAGCAGTTCTTC. The encoded protein is CASSDLESSYNEQFF.

The chain uses TRBV24-1 and TRBJ2-3; D uncertain. The CDR3 has 12 amino acids. CDR1 is KGHDR, CDR2 SFDVKD, per germline. V was pared by 9 bases and J by 0 bases, with 6 bases between. The CDR3 region is CATSASTDTQYF. The CDR3 nucleotides read TGTGCCACCTCGGCTAGCACAGATACGCAGTATTTT.

The chain links TRBV7-9 to TRBJ1-1; D is ambiguous. Germline values: CDR1 SEHNR, CDR2 FQNEAQ (reference sequence). The CDR3 has 16 residues. V shed 2 bases and J shed 0 bases, with 13 bases lying between them. The chain's CDR3 is CASSLSGGPMNTEAFF. In nucleotides, the CDR3 is TGTGCCAGCAGCTTAAGTGGTGGGCCCATGAACACTGAAGCTTTCTTT.

The chain couples TRBV29-1 to TRBJ2-7; a possible D gene is TRBD2 (5 bases). Germline-derived CDR1 and CDR2 are SQVTM and ANQGSEA. V lost 4 bases and J 2 bases, leaving 12 bases between the germline ends. The CDR3 runs to 13 residues. CDR3 sequence (DNA): TGCAGCGTTGGTGAGGGCCTAACCTACGAGCAGTACTTC. This translates into CSVGEGLTYEQYF.

This chain uses TRBV12-3 or TRBV12-4 with TRBJ2-4, with D maybe TRBD2 (7 bases). V was clipped by 8 bases and J by 8 bases, with 19 bases between them. The CDR3 totals 14 residues. CDR3 DNA: TGTGCCAGCCGGGGGGCGCCCGAGGGACACATTCAGTACTTC. Residues: CASRGAPEGHIQYF.

The chain joins TRBV4-1 to TRBJ2-6; D is uncertain. Germline V gives CDR1 MGHRA, CDR2 YSYEKL. Trimming removed 1 base from V and 4 bases from J, with 11 bases in between. The CDR3 loop spans 16 amino acids. CDR3 sequence reads: CASSQALGSGANVLTF. The CDR3 DNA reads TGCGCCAGCAGCCAAGCGCTTGGATCGGGGGCCAACGTCCTGACTTTC.

This rearrangement joins TRBV29-1 to TRBJ2-7, with unresolved D. Germline CDR1 and CDR2: SQVTM and ANQGSEA. The CDR3 length is 13 residues. Trimming took off 5 bases at V and 7 bases at J, with 18 bases between the two ends. The CDR3 nucleotides are TGCAGCGTTACAGTGACGGCGCTTGGGGAGCAGTACTTC. As protein: CSVTVTALGEQYF.

This chain uses TRBV4-1 with TRBJ1-1; 7 positions match TRBD1. Germline V gives CDR1 MGHRA, CDR2 YSYEKL. The CDR3 has 14 amino acids. With 0 bases clipped from V and 5 bases from J, the junction kept 3 bases outside the gene matches. The CDR3 loop is CASSQEHRGTEAFF. DNA for the CDR3: TGCGCCAGCAGCCAAGAACACAGGGGAACTGAAGCTTTCTTT.

The chain links TRBV11-3 to TRBJ2-7, with TRBD2 matching over 8 bases. CDR3 length equals 16 residues. J gave up 3 bases and V 6 bases, and 13 bases lay outside the gene matches. Germline V gene sequence: CDR1 SGHNT, CDR2 YENEEA. CDR3 loop: CASSSPRLAGIYEQYF. CDR3 DNA: TGTGCCAGCAGTTCACCCCGGCTAGCGGGCATCTACGAGCAGTACTTC.